The 3 T cell receptor beta chains in this list originate from one sample, sequenced in a study of T cells expressing NK-cell markers. Following a re-call of the 5' RACE reads, TCRdb has one entry per CDR3 protein and lacks DNA. This table lists 200,000 to 300,000 distinct CDR3 sequences. The material sequenced was blood T cells: a sorted CD56 or NKG2C T cell subset, CD4+ or CD8+ T cells, or bulk PBMC T cells (not recorded which). The receptors here all came from a woman aged 18-69 years in good health.

This rearrangement joins TRBV7-8 to TRBJ2-3; with no DNA, the TCRdb D assignment of TRBD1 cannot be verified. CDR3 length equals 17 residues. The germline V gene encodes CDR1 SGHVS and CDR2 FQNEAQ. The CDR3 is CASSATGGLVGGDTQYF.

The J gene is TRBJ2-3, the V gene TRBV7-9; lacking DNA, the TRBD1 call made by TCRdb goes unchecked. This CDR3 region has 17 residues. Looked up from germline, CDR1 is SEHNR and CDR2 is FQNEAQ (reference sequence). CDR3 loop: CASSGPAVPRATDTQYF.

V gene TRBV29-1 combines with J gene TRBJ2-3; TCRdb designates TRBD2, a call that cannot be tested without DNA. Germline V lookup: CDR1 SQVTM, CDR2 ANQGSEA. The CDR3 length is 15 residues. This chain's CDR3 is CSVQPGLAGADTQYF.